Listed here are 10 T cell receptor beta chains from one sample, sequenced in a study of response to subunit inactivated influenza vaccine. TCRdb re-called the RT-PCR reads through MiXCR, storing one row per CDR3 protein. The top ten hold 11% of the sample, which has 650,000 to 800,000 distinct CDR3 sequences, roughly 20% seen once. The sample in question was PBMCs from blood, obtained approximately 5 days after vaccination. Receptors were obtained from a man aged 45-65 years who received an inactivated influenza vaccine.

This clonotype came up a few times. The genes are TRBV5-1 and TRBJ1-5, with D maybe TRBD1 (5 bases). This CDR3 comprises 15 residues. The ends were cut back, 4 bases at V and 4 bases at J, with 15 bases in the middle. The germline CDR1 and CDR2 sequences are SGHRS and YFSETQ. CDR3 in DNA: TGCGCCAGCAGCCTCTCGGGGGAGCGTAATCAGCCCCAGCATTTT. It is translated as CASSLSGERNQPQHF.

CDR3 amino acids: CSARDTFQDEQYF. CDR3 DNA sequence: TGCAGTGCTAGAGATACCTTCCAAGACGAGCAGTACTTC. This chain uses TRBV20-1 with TRBJ2-7, with no clear D. Germline CDR1 reads DFQATT; CDR2 reads SNEGSKA (reference sequence). The CDR3 loop spans 13 amino acids. V lost 0 bases and J lost 5, with 11 bases in between.

The rearrangement joins TRBV20-1 to TRBJ1-5; D is undetermined. CDR3 size: 14 residues. From germline, CDR1 is DFQATT and CDR2 SNEGSKA (reference sequence). Trimming cost V 5 bases and J 0 bases, with 11 bases left between them. CDR3 bases: TGCAGTGCTTTCGACGACTATAGCAATCAGCCCCAGCATTTT. Amino acids: CSAFDDYSNQPQHF.

This chain joins TRBV7-2 and TRBJ2-3, with D perhaps TRBD2 (6 bases). CDR3 length: 15 amino acids. Germline V CDR1 and CDR2: SGHTA, FQGNSA. Trimming shortened V by 10 bases and J by 6 bases, and 23 bases separated the two germline ends. The CDR3 spells CATGLQASDSDTQYF. The CDR3 coding sequence is TGTGCCACCGGACTCCAGGCTAGCGATTCTGATACGCAGTATTTT.

There are a few counts of this clonotype. This chain joins TRBV20-1 and TRBJ2-3; D perhaps matches TRBD2 (6 bases). This CDR3 contains 14 residues. V was cut by 3 bases and J by 0 bases, with 10 bases left in between. CDR1 is DFQATT, CDR2 SNEGSKA, per germline (reference sequence). The DNA for the CDR3 is TGCAGTGCTAGGGAGGGTCCCAGCACAGATACGCAGTATTTT. Its translation is CSAREGPSTDTQYF.

This clonotype was picked up a small number of times. The gene calls are TRBV29-1 and TRBJ2-2; the D is unclear. Germline loops: CDR1 SQVTM, CDR2 ANQGSEA. The V end was cut by 5 bases, the J end by 0 bases, with 10 bases between. There are 14 residues in the CDR3. This CDR3 is CSVIGTSNTGELFF. For the CDR3, the DNA is TGCAGCGTTATTGGCACCTCGAACACCGGGGAGCTGTTTTTT.

Here the CDR3 reads CSARRTTYYSYNEQFF. As DNA, the CDR3 is TGCAGTGCTAGAAGGACTACGTATTACTCCTACAATGAGCAGTTCTTC. This chain joins TRBV20-1 and TRBJ2-1; D perhaps matches TRBD2 (6 bases). Germline loops: CDR1 DFQATT, CDR2 SNEGSKA (reference sequence). Deletions cut 2 bases from V and 0 bases from J, with 14 bases between. This CDR3 comprises 16 residues.

This clonotype was observed at least ten times. V is TRBV7-2 and J is TRBJ2-5, with 11 nucleotides matching TRBD2. This CDR3 is 17 amino acids long. The germline V gene has CDR1 SGHTA and CDR2 FQGNSA. V trimming: 3 bases; J trimming: 2 bases; junction bases outside the gene matches: 8. CDR3 nucleotide sequence: TGTGCCAGCAGCTTTAGCGGGAGGGCGGAATTGCAAGAGACCCAGTACTTC. It encodes CASSFSGRAELQETQYF.

There are a few counts of this clonotype. The chain has TRBV12-3 or TRBV12-4 and TRBJ2-2; 7 bases match TRBD2. Germline trimming cut 3 bases from V and 2 bases from J; bases unmatched to any gene: 3. The CDR3 length is 15 residues. CDR3 residues: CASSLWGGNTGELFF. CDR3 DNA: TGTGCCAGCAGTTTGTGGGGGGGTAACACCGGGGAGCTGTTTTTT.

The gene calls are TRBV27 and TRBJ1-5; 10 bases match TRBD1. In germline, CDR1 is MNHEY, CDR2 SMNVEV (reference sequence). CDR3 size: 19 residues. The J segment lost 5 bases and the V segment lost 1 base, leaving 14 bases of the junction unmatched. Written as DNA, the CDR3 is TGTGCCAGCAGTTTATATCCCCCGGGACAGGGGAACCGACATCAGCCCCAGCATTTT. As protein: CASSLYPPGQGNRHQPQHF.